The rows below give T cell receptor beta chains drawn from one sample of a study of shared clonotypes between healthy human individuals. Method: immunoSEQ multiplex PCR; TCRdb's copy keeps in-frame clones and lacks some. Here the sample spans around 1 million clones, approximately 76% being singletons. Sequenced material: memory CD4+ T cells sorted from blood. The receptor set was obtained from a man aged 18 to 30 in good health. Both conserved end residues are part of each CDR3. Fields, in order: CDR3 DNA, CDR3 protein, D gene, V gene, J gene, clone size. D genes are given only for firm matches. Size is omitted from some rows. Given values are once, few, many or a class for expanded clones.

DNA: TGTGCCAGCACCCCCTGGGGGGAAACTGGCTATGGCTACACCTTC
CDR3: CASTPWGETGYGYTF
D: NA
V: TRBV6-6
J: TRBJ1-2
size: NA

DNA: TGCGCCAGCAGCTTGGGGACAGGGAGTTCAGATCAGCCCCAGCATTTT
CDR3: CASSLGTGSSDQPQHF
D: TRBD1
V: TRBV5-1
J: TRBJ1-5
size: NA

DNA: TGCGCCAGCAGCTATACTAGCGGGAGTGGGACCGGGGAGCTGTTTTTT
CDR3: CASSYTSGSGTGELFF
D: TRBD2
V: TRBV5-1
J: TRBJ2-2
size: NA

DNA: TGCGCCAGCAGCCAAGACCTGGACAGAGGCTCCTACGAGCAGTACTTC
CDR3: CASSQDLDRGSYEQYF
D: NA
V: TRBV4-3
J: TRBJ2-7
size: NA

DNA: TGTGCCAGCAGTTTAATGGGTGTCGGCACTGAAGCTTTCTTT
CDR3: CASSLMGVGTEAFF
D: NA
V: TRBV28
J: TRBJ1-1
size: NA

DNA: TGTGCTAGTGGTTTGGTAGGGGGAAAAGAGACCCAGTACTTC
CDR3: CASGLVGGKETQYF
D: NA
V: TRBV12-5
J: TRBJ2-5
size: NA

DNA: TGTGCCAGCAGCTTGCATGATGTCAATACGCAGTATTTT
CDR3: CASSLHDVNTQYF
D: NA
V: TRBV5-4
J: TRBJ2-3
size: NA

DNA: TGTGCCATCACCGTCTCAGAAAACACTGAAGCTTTCTTT
CDR3: CAITVSENTEAFF
D: NA
V: TRBV10-3
J: TRBJ1-1
size: NA

DNA: TGTGCCATCAGTGGGGGGGAAGGCTACACCTTC
CDR3: CAISGGEGYTF
D: NA
V: TRBV10-3
J: TRBJ1-2
size: NA

DNA: TGTGCCAGCAGTTGGTCTAACACAGATACGCAGTATTTT
CDR3: CASSWSNTDTQYF
D: NA
V: TRBV28
J: TRBJ2-3
size: NA

DNA: TGTGCCAGCAGCTCAGATCCCGGGAGTAATTCACCCCTCCACTTT
CDR3: CASSSDPGSNSPLHF
D: NA
V: TRBV5-4
J: TRBJ1-6
size: NA

DNA: TGTGCCAGCAGCTCGGGACAGCCTAATGAAAAACTGTTTTTT
CDR3: CASSSGQPNEKLFF
D: TRBD1
V: TRBV7-2
J: TRBJ1-4
size: NA

DNA: TGTGCCAGCAGCTTAATTAGCGGGGACCTCACTCATACGCAGTATTTT
CDR3: CASSLISGDLTHTQYF
D: TRBD2
V: TRBV5-6
J: TRBJ2-3
size: NA

DNA: TGCGCCACCCATATGGGGACTGACAACGAGCAGTACTTC
CDR3: CATHMGTDNEQYF
D: NA
V: TRBV10-2
J: TRBJ2-7
size: once

DNA: TGTGCCTGGAGTGCAGGTTTTAATCAGCCCCAGCATTTT
CDR3: CAWSAGFNQPQHF
D: NA
V: TRBV30
J: TRBJ1-5
size: NA

DNA: TGTGCCAGCAGCTTCACGTCCGGAGAGACCCAGTACTTC
CDR3: CASSFTSGETQYF
D: NA
V: TRBV7-6
J: TRBJ2-5
size: NA

DNA: TGTGCCAGCAGCCAAGATCTACTTAAGGGGGCGAGGGGTGGCTACACCTTC
CDR3: CASSQDLLKGARGGYTF
D: TRBD1
V: TRBV14
J: TRBJ1-2
size: once

DNA: TGTGCCAGCACCCAGAATAGCGGGAGGGCCGGGGAGCTGTTTTTT
CDR3: CASTQNSGRAGELFF
D: TRBD2
V: TRBV7-2
J: TRBJ2-2
size: NA

DNA: TGTGCCAGCAGGTCAGAGCTTAATTCACCCCTCCACTTT
CDR3: CASRSELNSPLHF
D: NA
V: TRBV6-6
J: TRBJ1-6
size: NA

DNA: TGTGCCAGCAGCTTAGACAGGGGTCCCCACTACGAGCAGTACTTC
CDR3: CASSLDRGPHYEQYF
D: TRBD1
V: TRBV7-2
J: TRBJ2-7
size: NA

DNA: TGTGCCTGGAGTCCACTAGCGGGGATCCAAGAGACCCAGTACTTC
CDR3: CAWSPLAGIQETQYF
D: TRBD2
V: TRBV30
J: TRBJ2-5
size: NA

DNA: TGCGCCAGCAGTCGTACAGGGACCTCTGGAAACACCATATATTTT
CDR3: CASSRTGTSGNTIYF
D: NA
V: TRBV4-1
J: TRBJ1-3
size: NA

DNA: TGTGCCAGCGGATCAGGGACTGAAAAACTGTTTTTT
CDR3: CASGSGTEKLFF
D: NA
V: TRBV9
J: TRBJ1-4
size: NA

DNA: TGTGCCAGCTCCCGCGACAGGGTCGTGTCTGGAAACACCATATATTTT
CDR3: CASSRDRVVSGNTIYF
D: TRBD1
V: TRBV18
J: TRBJ1-3
size: NA

DNA: TGTGCCAACCAAGGACGAAGCTTTGAGCAGTTCTTC
CDR3: CANQGRSFEQFF
D: NA
V: TRBV6-8
J: TRBJ2-1
size: few

DNA: TGTGCCAGCAGTCTACAGGGGGCGAATTCACCCCTCCACTTT
CDR3: CASSLQGANSPLHF
D: TRBD1
V: TRBV5-4
J: TRBJ1-6
size: NA

DNA: TGTGCCTGGAGTGCTATCGACAGGAGAAGAGGCTACACCTTC
CDR3: CAWSAIDRRRGYTF
D: NA
V: TRBV30
J: TRBJ1-2
size: NA

DNA: TGTGCCAGCAGTTTCGGGATCAGGAATCAGCCCCAGCATTTT
CDR3: CASSFGIRNQPQHF
D: NA
V: TRBV28
J: TRBJ1-5
size: few

DNA: TGCGCCAGCAGCTTGGCCGGGATCACAGGGTTATCTGGGGCCAACGTCCTGACTTTC
CDR3: CASSLAGITGLSGANVLTF
D: NA
V: TRBV5-1
J: TRBJ2-6
size: NA

DNA: TGTGCCAGCAGTTACGAGATAAACTCCTATAATTCACCCCTCCACTTT
CDR3: CASSYEINSYNSPLHF
D: NA
V: TRBV6-6
J: TRBJ1-6
size: NA

DNA: TGTGCCAGCAGCTTGGCCCTTGAGCAGTTCTTC
CDR3: CASSLALEQFF
D: NA
V: TRBV5-6
J: TRBJ2-1
size: NA

DNA: TGTGCCAGCAGCCCGGGGACTAGCGGGAGAGAGACCCAGTACTTC
CDR3: CASSPGTSGRETQYF
D: TRBD2
V: TRBV5-6
J: TRBJ2-5
size: NA

DNA: TGTGCCAGCAGCCGCCGGGACAGCAATTCACCCCTCCACTTT
CDR3: CASSRRDSNSPLHF
D: TRBD1
V: TRBV5-6
J: TRBJ1-6
size: NA

DNA: TGTGCCAGCAGTTACGGGGACAGGGGGACCTCTAGGTCCGCGAACTATGGCTACACCTTC
CDR3: CASSYGDRGTSRSANYGYTF
D: TRBD1
V: TRBV27
J: TRBJ1-2
size: NA

DNA: TGTGCCTGGAGTGGACAGGGAACTGAAAAACTGTTTTTT
CDR3: CAWSGQGTEKLFF
D: TRBD1
V: TRBV30
J: TRBJ1-4
size: NA

DNA: TGTGCCAGCAGCGTCCAGGGGGACTATGGCTACACCTTC
CDR3: CASSVQGDYGYTF
D: TRBD1
V: TRBV2
J: TRBJ1-2
size: NA

DNA: TGTGCCAGCAGTGAACAGTTGATAAACTTCGGGGAGCCCCAGCATTTT
CDR3: CASSEQLINFGEPQHF
D: NA
V: TRBV2
J: TRBJ1-5
size: NA

DNA: TGTGCCAGCAGCCGACTATCTAGCGGGGCCGAGGGCACCGGGGAGCTGTTTTTT
CDR3: CASSRLSSGAEGTGELFF
D: TRBD2
V: TRBV11-3
J: TRBJ2-2
size: NA

DNA: TGTGCCATCAGGGGGAGCAATCAGCCCCAGCATTTT
CDR3: CAIRGSNQPQHF
D: NA
V: TRBV10-3
J: TRBJ1-5
size: NA

DNA: TGTGCCAGCAGCACAGACAGGGGGCGAATGAAGACCCAGTACTTC
CDR3: CASSTDRGRMKTQYF
D: TRBD1
V: TRBV5-6
J: TRBJ2-5
size: NA

DNA: TGTGCCAGCAGCTTAACAGGGGGATTTCTCTCTTACAATGAGCAGTTCTTC
CDR3: CASSLTGGFLSYNEQFF
D: NA
V: TRBV7-3
J: TRBJ2-1
size: NA

DNA: TGTGCCAGTAGTATAGAGAAGGGACCCTACGAGCAGTACTTC
CDR3: CASSIEKGPYEQYF
D: NA
V: TRBV19
J: TRBJ2-7
size: NA

DNA: TGCAGCGTTGACACCGGGACAGAACAGTACTTC
CDR3: CSVDTGTEQYF
D: TRBD1
V: TRBV29-1
J: TRBJ2-4
size: NA

DNA: TGTGCCTGGAAACCCGGGACTAGTGAGCTGGATACGCAGTATTTT
CDR3: CAWKPGTSELDTQYF
D: TRBD2
V: TRBV30
J: TRBJ2-3
size: NA

DNA: TGTGCCAGCAGTGATAGGTTCTTAAGCTCCTACGAGCAGTACTTC
CDR3: CASSDRFLSSYEQYF
D: NA
V: TRBV2
J: TRBJ2-7
size: NA

DNA: TGCGCCAGCAGCCCGGACAGGGGAGGGAGGGCTGAAGCTTTCTTT
CDR3: CASSPDRGGRAEAFF
D: TRBD1
V: TRBV5-1
J: TRBJ1-1
size: NA

DNA: TGTGCCAGCAGTCCGACAGGGACGTACCAAGAGACCCAGTACTTC
CDR3: CASSPTGTYQETQYF
D: TRBD1
V: TRBV2
J: TRBJ2-5
size: NA

DNA: TGTGCCAGCAGTGATTCTCACAGTGTCTATAGCAATCAGCCCCAGCATTTT
CDR3: CASSDSHSVYSNQPQHF
D: NA
V: TRBV6-1
J: TRBJ1-5
size: NA

DNA: TGTGCCAGCAGCCCGAGTTGGTGGGAGCTGTTTTTT
CDR3: CASSPSWWELFF
D: NA
V: TRBV7-2
J: TRBJ2-2
size: few

DNA: TGTGCCAGCAGCGTGGACAGGGGGCTTTCAGATACGCAGTATTTT
CDR3: CASSVDRGLSDTQYF
D: TRBD1
V: TRBV13
J: TRBJ2-3
size: NA

DNA: TGTGCCAGCAGCCCGAGGGACAGGGTTGTCAGCGAGCAGTACTTC
CDR3: CASSPRDRVVSEQYF
D: TRBD1
V: TRBV11-2
J: TRBJ2-7
size: NA

DNA: TGCGCCAGCAGCCAAGGTTACGGACCCACCTACGAGCAGTACTTC
CDR3: CASSQGYGPTYEQYF
D: NA
V: TRBV4-3
J: TRBJ2-7
size: NA

DNA: TGCGCCAGCAGCGCCTATAGCGGGAGGGCCCAGAATGAGCAGTTCTTC
CDR3: CASSAYSGRAQNEQFF
D: TRBD2
V: TRBV5-1
J: TRBJ2-1
size: once

DNA: TGCAGCGTTGAAGCAGGGACTGGAAACACCATATATTTT
CDR3: CSVEAGTGNTIYF
D: NA
V: TRBV29-1
J: TRBJ1-3
size: NA

DNA: TGTGCCAGCAGCTCCCCGGAGAGAGCCCTCTATGGCTACACCTTC
CDR3: CASSSPERALYGYTF
D: NA
V: TRBV7-2
J: TRBJ1-2
size: NA